These T cell receptor beta chains were read from a single sample in a study of OX40 agonist ivuxolimab in advanced cancers. The assay was immunoSEQ multiplex PCR, and TCRdb's table has in-frame clones only and misses some. The sample contains tens of thousands of clones, around nine tenths of which appear only once. The specimen comprised CD4+ or CD8+ T cells sorted from blood, sampled in a trial of the OX40 agonist ivuxolimab. The receptors come from an adult with an advanced solid tumor such as melanoma, head and neck, liver or kidney cancer. Each CDR3 is given with its conserved first and last residue. The D gene is left open where the match is weak. Rows may omit the clone size; those that give it use once, few, many or a size class.

>TRBJ2-1|TRBV9|TRBD2|15|.
TGTGCCAGCAGCCTTAGCGGGAGCATTTCTAATGAGCAGTTCTTC
CASSLSGSISNEQFF
>TRBJ1-6|TRBV5-1|TRBD1|18|few
TGCGCCAGCAGCACGGACAGGGCCACTACCGTAGAGAATAAGCCCCTCCACTTT
CASSTDRATTVENKPLHF
>TRBJ2-3|TRBV6-5|.|11|.
TGTGCCAGCAGTTTTGGTGATACGCAGTATTTT
CASSFGDTQYF
>TRBJ2-7|TRBV18|.|15|.
TGTGCCAGCTCACCCTCCCAAAGGGAAACCTACGAGCAGTACTTC
CASSPSQRETYEQYF
>TRBJ1-1|TRBV28|TRBD1|12|.
TGTGCCAGCAGTTATCAGACAGGGTACGCTTTCTTT
CASSYQTGYAFF
>TRBJ2-6|TRBV28|.|16|.
TGTGCCAGCACACCCTGGGCAGTCTCTGGGGCCAACGTCCTGACTTTC
CASTPWAVSGANVLTF
>TRBJ1-1|TRBV10-3|TRBD1|16|.
TGTGCCATCTGGTCCGGCAAGCAGGGGGGCTGGACTGAAGCTTTCTTT
CAIWSGKQGGWTEAFF
>TRBJ1-5|TRBV12-1|.|12|.
TGTGCCAGCAGCTTTGCGGTCCAGCCCCAGCATTTT
CASSFAVQPQHF
>TRBJ2-1|TRBV11-2|TRBD2|15|once
TGTGCCAGCAGCTTATTGGCTAGCGGATACAATGAGCAGTTCTTC
CASSLLASGYNEQFF
>TRBJ1-4|TRBV6-6|.|16|.
TGTGCCAGCAGTTGGGACTTACGGGGCTCTAATGAAAAACTGTTTTTT
CASSWDLRGSNEKLFF
>TRBJ2-1|TRBV7-2|.|18|once
TGTGCCAGCAGCTTACACCCCGCTCCGCGACTAAATTGGAATGAGCAGTTCTTC
CASSLHPAPRLNWNEQFF
>TRBJ2-1|TRBV27|.|16|.
TGTGCCAGCAGTTTAGCTCTCGGGCCCTTTAGCAATGAGCAGTTCTTC
CASSLALGPFSNEQFF
>TRBJ2-2|TRBV11-2|.|14|.
TGTGCCAGCAGCTTAAGACAGAACACCGGGGAGCTGTTTTTT
CASSLRQNTGELFF
>TRBJ2-1|TRBV7-9|TRBD1|16|.
TGTGCCAGCAGCTTCCCGGACAGGGAAGACTACAATGAGCAGTTCTTC
CASSFPDREDYNEQFF
>TRBJ2-5|TRBV11-2|TRBD2|14|.
TGTGCCAGCAGCTTAGGGAGCGGGGCCGAGACCCAGTACTTC
CASSLGSGAETQYF
>TRBJ2-7|TRBV28|.|17|.
TGTGCCAGCAGTTTGGGGGCCCACAGGGGAGGTATTTACGAGCAGTACTTC
CASSLGAHRGGIYEQYF
>TRBJ1-4|TRBV28|.|14|once
TGTGCCAGCAGTTTGGGGGGAGGAAATGAAAAACTGTTTTTT
CASSLGGGNEKLFF
>TRBJ2-5|TRBV27|.|15|.
TGTGCCAGCAGTTTATCGCTTGGTTGGGGAGAGACCCAGTACTTC
CASSLSLGWGETQYF
>TRBJ2-1|TRBV10-3|.|17|.
TGTGCCATCAGTGAGTCATCCTACTCAAACATCAACAATGAGCAGTTCTTC
CAISESSYSNINNEQFF
>TRBJ2-1|TRBV9|.|18|.
TGTGCCAGCAGCGTTCTGAGTACAGCCCCGAGCTCCTACAATGAGCAGTTCTTC
CASSVLSTAPSSYNEQFF
>TRBJ2-1|TRBV19|.|15|.
TGTGCCAGTAGTATGGTGGACAGCTCCTACAATGAGCAGTTCTTC
CASSMVDSSYNEQFF
>TRBJ2-5|TRBV13|.|14|.
TGTGCCAGCAGCTCGTGGACACTAAAAGAGACCCAGTACTTC
CASSSWTLKETQYF
>TRBJ2-1|TRBV7-6|TRBD2|16|.
TGTGCCAGCAGCCCCCCGGGACTAGCGGGAGAGACTGAGCAGTTCTTC
CASSPPGLAGETEQFF
>TRBJ2-1|TRBV5-4|TRBD2|15|.
TGTGCCAGCAGCCCCAGCGGGACCTTCTACAATGAGCAGTTCTTC
CASSPSGTFYNEQFF
>TRBJ2-5|TRBV28|.|13|.
TGTGCCAGCACCCTCGCACCCCAAGAGACCCAGTACTTC
CASTLAPQETQYF
>TRBJ2-5|TRBV7-8|TRBD1|14|.
TGTGCCAGCAGCTCTAGGGACAGGGAACAGACCCAGTACTTC
CASSSRDREQTQYF
>TRBJ2-4|TRBV27|.|19|.
TGTGCCAGCAGTTTATATGCGGGCACAGTGCACCTAGCCAAAAACATTCAGTACTTC
CASSLYAGTVHLAKNIQYF